This T cell receptor (beta chain) was sequenced during a study of STAT3 mutations in large granular lymphocyte leukemia. Study-wide results and limits: Every T-cell large granular lymphocyte leukemia patient had at least one immunodominant TCR beta clonotype.

The protocol was immunoSEQ multiplex PCR, while the TCRdb copy is restricted to in-frame clones and leaves out a portion. The table includes some 2,000 clones, roughly three fifths detected once. With regard to this clone: The antigen remains unidentified.

Sequences were obtained from peripheral blood mononuclear cells. The TCR was taken from a man aged 50-59 years with T-cell large granular lymphocyte leukemia. Some clones in this sample may be carry-over from other donors' samples.

CDR3 region: CASSQDLSGIETQYF. The CDR3 coding sequence is TGTGCCAGCAGCCAAGACTTAAGCGGGATAGAGACCCAGTACTTC. The V call is TRBV4-2, the J call TRBJ2-5; TRBD2 aligns across 7 bases. The CDR3 sequence is 15 residues long. CDR1 is LGHNA and CDR2 is YNFKEQ in the germline V gene. The V and J ends lost 0 bases and 4 bases, in that order; junction bases with no gene match: 5.